This T cell receptor (beta chain) is from a study of cytomegalovirus exposure and HLA in healthy donors. Amplification used 60 Vbeta primers and 13 Jbeta primers. The assay was immunoSEQ multiplex PCR, and TCRdb's table has in-frame clones only and misses some. The sample has some 250,000 clones, about 80% seen once. This CDR3 has 13 residues. Germline lookup yields CDR1 MGHRA and CDR2 YSYEKL. Trimming took off 5 bases at V and 4 bases at J, with 11 bases between the two ends. A single count supports this clone. Its cognate antigen is unknown. Study observations and caveats: Earlier analysis found most TCR beta V segments productive about 90% or about 30% of the time. After further analysis at a later stage, 16,951 TCR beta sequences were associated with HLA alleles at 0.05 false discovery rate. Differences between HLA loci emerged in a later analysis of TCR association rates, with DRB1 most and HLA-C fewest.

This chain links TRBV4-1 with TRBJ1-2; tentative D call: TRBD1 (6 bases). The receptor was isolated from a woman in her forties in good health and CMV-seropositive. The specimen was PBMCs. The CDR3 DNA sequence: TGCGCCAGCAGCGCGTTCAGGGGCTATGGCTACACCTTC. Protein sequence: CASSAFRGYGYTF.